This T cell receptor (beta chain) was captured in a study of blood T cell repertoires in COVID-19. Trimming took 4 bases from V and 8 from J, leaving 15 bases between them. The CDR3 runs to 14 residues. Germline CDR1 SGHRS, CDR2 YFSETQ. Generated by immunoSEQ multiplex PCR, the TCRdb table keeps only in-frame clones and is missing some. The table includes around 120,000 clones, 87% detected once. This clone was observed a single time. This clonotype originated in a woman in her seventies with acute or convalescent COVID-19. The sequenced sample was peripheral blood. The chain uses TRBV5-1 and TRBJ1-4; D unresolved. The CDR3 DNA reads as TGCGCCAGCAGCACACAGCCCAGTAGGGAAAAACTGTTTTTT. Protein sequence: CASSTQPSREKLFF.